These T cell receptor beta chains were read from a single sample in a study of blood T cell repertoires in COVID-19. The repertoire was sequenced with immunoSEQ multiplex PCR; TCRdb's copy has only in-frame clones and lacks some. This sample carries about 23,000 clones, under 95% of them seen once, and the ten largest clones take less than 4.5%. Sequenced input: peripheral blood. The receptors here all came from a woman aged 45-65 years with active COVID-19. The CDR3 runs from the conserved cysteine through the conserved F or W. The D gene is left open where the match is weak. Clone size appears in some rows only: once, few, many, or a class for an expanded clone.

size,D,V,J,DNA,CDR3
-,-,TRBV5-4,TRBJ1-4,TGTGCCAGCAGCTTGGATAGCGGGGATGAAAAACTGTTTTTT,CASSLDSGDEKLFF
-,TRBD2,TRBV5-1,TRBJ2-3,TGCGCCAGCAGCTTTCTAGCGGGAGGAGTCACAGATACGCAGTATTTT,CASSFLAGGVTDTQYF
-,-,TRBV2,TRBJ2-7,TGTGCCAGCAGTGAAGGGTATAGCGGCGAGCAGTACTTC,CASSEGYSGEQYF
-,TRBD1,TRBV7-9,TRBJ1-3,TGTGCCAGCAGCTTGGGACAGGGGGCGGCAGGAAACACCATATATTTT,CASSLGQGAAGNTIYF
once,-,TRBV6-6,TRBJ1-1,TGTGCCAGCAGTTCCGGGGAGGGCACTGAAGCTTTCTTT,CASSSGEGTEAFF
-,-,TRBV5-1,TRBJ1-2,TGCGCCAGCAGCTTGGGGCCCGGCTACACCTTC,CASSLGPGYTF
-,-,TRBV10-3,TRBJ2-1,TGTGCCATCAGTGAAGGGCAGGGCTACCACAATGAGCAGTTCTTC,CAISEGQGYHNEQFF
-,TRBD1,TRBV29-1,TRBJ1-1,TGCAGCGTTGAACACTCGGGACAGGGGCAGAACACTGAAGCTTTCTTT,CSVEHSGQGQNTEAFF
-,-,TRBV3-1/TRBV3-2,TRBJ1-1,TGTGCCAGCAGCCAAGATTGGGCAGGGTCTATGAACACTGAAGCTTTCTTT,CASSQDWAGSMNTEAFF
-,-,TRBV18,TRBJ2-7,TGTGCCAGCTCACCGGACAGATACGAGCAGTACTTC,CASSPDRYEQYF
once,-,TRBV6-5,TRBJ1-1,TGTGCCAGCAGTTACTCGACAGGCGCTTTCTTT,CASSYSTGAFF
-,-,TRBV3-1/TRBV3-2,TRBJ2-7,TGTGCCAGCAGCCTTAAGGGAGTCTACGAGCAGTACTTC,CASSLKGVYEQYF
-,-,TRBV7-9,TRBJ2-2,TGTGCCAGCAGCATGACAACCGGGGAGCTGTTTTTT,CASSMTTGELFF
-,-,TRBV30,TRBJ2-3,TGTGCCTGGAGTGGTACAGAATCCGGCACAGATACGCAGTATTTT,CAWSGTESGTDTQYF
-,-,TRBV11-3,TRBJ2-1,TGTGCCAGCAGCGCGAGCCCGAGCTCCTACAATGAGCAGTTCTTC,CASSASPSSYNEQFF
-,TRBD2,TRBV19,TRBJ2-5,TGTGCCAGTAGTATAGGTGTGGGGGGGATTGAGACCCAGTACTTC,CASSIGVGGIETQYF
-,TRBD1,TRBV18,TRBJ2-1,TGTGCCAGCTCACCGACGACAGGGAACAATGAGCAGTTCTTC,CASSPTTGNNEQFF
once,-,TRBV13,TRBJ1-3,TGTGCCAGCAGCTTAGGCCGACAGAGAGGAAACACCATATATTTT,CASSLGRQRGNTIYF
-,TRBD2,TRBV7-8,TRBJ2-2,TGTGCCAGCAGCATCGGACTAGCGGGGATCACCGGGGAGCTGTTTTTT,CASSIGLAGITGELFF
-,-,TRBV10-3,TRBJ2-2,TGTGCCATCAGTGAGGAGGTGAACACCGGGGAGCTGTTTTTT,CAISEEVNTGELFF
-,TRBD2,TRBV11-2,TRBJ2-5,TGTGCCAGCAGCTTGTCCAGAAAAGCGGGAGGTGGAGAGACCCAGTACTTC,CASSLSRKAGGGETQYF
once,TRBD1,TRBV28,TRBJ1-1,TGTGCCAGCAGTGGTAGGCACAGGGGTTCTGAAGCTTTCTTT,CASSGRHRGSEAFF
-,-,TRBV12-3/TRBV12-4,TRBJ1-1,TGTGCCAGCTTCGTCGAAGGCAGGGCTTTCTTT,CASFVEGRAFF
once,TRBD1,TRBV5-1,TRBJ2-3,TGCGCCAGCAGCTTCGACAGGGTCAAGTCGTCGGATACGCAGTATTTT,CASSFDRVKSSDTQYF
-,TRBD1,TRBV19,TRBJ1-4,TGTGCCAGTAGTAGACAGGGTGGCGAAAAACTGTTTTTT,CASSRQGGEKLFF
-,TRBD2,TRBV7-3,TRBJ2-1,TGTGCCAGCAGCCCGATGGCCAGCGGGAGTGACAATGAGCAGTTCTTC,CASSPMASGSDNEQFF
-,TRBD1,TRBV11-2,TRBJ2-7,TGTGCCAGCAGCTCACAGGGGACGGGGGAGCAGTACTTC,CASSSQGTGEQYF
-,-,TRBV18,TRBJ2-1,TGTGCCAGCTCACCATCGCAGGGCCCCTACAATGAGCAGTTCTTC,CASSPSQGPYNEQFF
-,TRBD2,TRBV10-3,TRBJ2-1,TGTGCCATCAGTGAAACAGGAGGCGGGAGGGCCTACGATGGTGAGCAGTTCTTC,CAISETGGGRAYDGEQFF
-,-,TRBV18,TRBJ2-1,TGTGCCAGCTCACCCCTACAGGGGGGGACCTACAATGAGCAGTTCTTC,CASSPLQGGTYNEQFF
once,-,TRBV5-6,TRBJ1-4,TGTGCCAGCAGCCCCGGGGGACCTCTCAATGAAAAACTGTTTTTT,CASSPGGPLNEKLFF
once,TRBD1,TRBV6-1,TRBJ2-3,TGTGCCAGCAGTGTAAACCGGGACAGGAACCCCACAGATACGCAGTATTTT,CASSVNRDRNPTDTQYF
-,-,TRBV6-5,TRBJ2-5,TGTGCCAGCAGTTACCGGCCCGGCGGGGAGACCCAGTACTTC,CASSYRPGGETQYF
-,TRBD1,TRBV6-5,TRBJ1-6,TGTGCCAGCAGTAGAACAGGGGACGGATCACCCCTCCACTTT,CASSRTGDGSPLHF
-,-,TRBV2,TRBJ1-1,TGTGCCAGCAACAGCCTGACTGAAGCTTTCTTT,CASNSLTEAFF
-,-,TRBV6-5,TRBJ1-3,TGTGCCAGCACCCCAGGGCTCGGAAACACCATATATTTT,CASTPGLGNTIYF
-,-,TRBV27,TRBJ2-7,TGTGCCAGCAGTCCGAGAATATCGACAGGCGACCTCAGGGGAAGGGAGTACTTC,CASSPRISTGDLRGREYF
-,-,TRBV2,TRBJ2-3,TGTGCCAGCAGTGAAGGAGGGGGGGACACAGATACGCAGTATTTT,CASSEGGGDTDTQYF
-,-,TRBV10-1,TRBJ2-2,TGCGCCAGCAGTTTCGACAGAACGAACACCGGGGAGCTGTTTTTT,CASSFDRTNTGELFF
-,TRBD1,TRBV18,TRBJ2-7,TGTGCCAGCTTATACGGACAGGGACCGTCCTACGAGCAGTACTTC,CASLYGQGPSYEQYF
-,TRBD1,TRBV6-5,TRBJ1-1,TGTGCCAGCAGGAAGGGGGCTACTGAAGCTTTCTTT,CASRKGATEAFF
-,TRBD2,TRBV5-3,TRBJ2-3,TGTGCCAGAAGCTTGAAGGGAGGGCCTCCTACTCAGTATTTT,CARSLKGGPPTQYF
-,TRBD2,TRBV7-9,TRBJ2-7,TGTGCCAGCAGCCAAACGCGGTCGGGGGGGGGCCACGAGCAGTACTTC,CASSQTRSGGGHEQYF
-,-,TRBV7-7,TRBJ2-1,TGTGCTAGCAGCTCCCGGGGGAGCAAGAGGAATGAGCAGTTCTTC,CASSSRGSKRNEQFF
-,TRBD2,TRBV7-2,TRBJ2-1,TGTGCCAGCAGCTTCCAGACTAGCGGCAGGAATGAGCAGTTCTTC,CASSFQTSGRNEQFF
-,-,TRBV28,TRBJ2-7,TGTGCCAGCAGTTTAGCTTCTAGGTCCTACGAGCAGTACTTC,CASSLASRSYEQYF